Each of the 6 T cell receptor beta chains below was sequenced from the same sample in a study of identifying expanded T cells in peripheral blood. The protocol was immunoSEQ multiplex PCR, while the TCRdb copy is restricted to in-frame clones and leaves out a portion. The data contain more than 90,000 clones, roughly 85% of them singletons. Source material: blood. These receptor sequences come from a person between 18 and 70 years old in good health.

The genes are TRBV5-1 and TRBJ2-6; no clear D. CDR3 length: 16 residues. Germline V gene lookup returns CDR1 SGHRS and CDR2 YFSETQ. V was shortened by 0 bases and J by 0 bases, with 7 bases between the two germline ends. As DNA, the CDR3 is TGCGCCAGCAGCTTGGGCGCTAGCTCTGGGGCCAACGTCCTGACTTTC. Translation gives CASSLGASSGANVLTF. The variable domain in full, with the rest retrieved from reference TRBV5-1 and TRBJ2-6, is KAGVTQTPRYLIKTRGQQVTLSCSPISGHRSVSWYQQTPGQGLQFLFEYFSETQRNKGNFPGRFSGRQFSNSRSEMNVSTLELGDSALYLCASSLGASSGANVLTFGAGSRLTVL.

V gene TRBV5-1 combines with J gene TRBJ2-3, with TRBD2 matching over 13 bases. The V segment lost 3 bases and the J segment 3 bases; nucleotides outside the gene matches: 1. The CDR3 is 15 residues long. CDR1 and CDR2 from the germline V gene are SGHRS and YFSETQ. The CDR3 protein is CASSWTSGGTDTQYF. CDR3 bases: TGCGCCAGCAGCTGGACTAGCGGGGGAACAGATACGCAGTATTTT.

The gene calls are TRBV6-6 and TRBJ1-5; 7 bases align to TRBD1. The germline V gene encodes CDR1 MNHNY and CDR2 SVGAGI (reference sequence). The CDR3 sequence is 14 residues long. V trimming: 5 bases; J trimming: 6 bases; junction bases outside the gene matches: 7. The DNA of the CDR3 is TGTGCCAGCAGTCTTCAGGGGGGAGGTCAGCCCCAGCATTTT. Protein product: CASSLQGGGQPQHF.

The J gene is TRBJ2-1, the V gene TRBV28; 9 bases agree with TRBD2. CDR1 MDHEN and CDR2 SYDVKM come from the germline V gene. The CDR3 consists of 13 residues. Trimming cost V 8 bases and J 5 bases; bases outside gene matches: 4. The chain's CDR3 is CASGTSLNNEQFF. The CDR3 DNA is TGTGCCAGCGGGACTAGCCTTAACAATGAGCAGTTCTTC.

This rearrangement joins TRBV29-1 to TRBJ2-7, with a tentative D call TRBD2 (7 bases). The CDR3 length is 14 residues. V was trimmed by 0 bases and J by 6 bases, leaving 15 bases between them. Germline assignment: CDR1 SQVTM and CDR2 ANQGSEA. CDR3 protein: CSVEEWAGAGEQYF. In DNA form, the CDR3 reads TGCAGCGTTGAAGAATGGGCGGGGGCTGGCGAGCAGTACTTC.

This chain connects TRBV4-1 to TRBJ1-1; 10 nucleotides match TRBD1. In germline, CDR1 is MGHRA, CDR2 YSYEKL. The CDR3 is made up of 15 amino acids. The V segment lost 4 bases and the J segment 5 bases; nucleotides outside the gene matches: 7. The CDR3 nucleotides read TGCGCCAGCAGCCGGCGGGACAGGGGTAGGACTGAAGCTTTCTTT. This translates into CASSRRDRGRTEAFF.